This TCR beta chain was recorded in a study of CD8+ T cells in alopecia areata. Notes on the study in general: Scalp specimens additionally yield sequences from normal skin's resident alphabeta T cells. In scalp and blood during tofacitinib, many expanded lesional clones persisted.

The CDR3 spans 12 residues. From germline, CDR1 is SEHNR and CDR2 FQNEAQ (reference sequence). V gave up 2 bases and J gave up 6 bases, with 6 bases separating them. The sample's treatment: oral pan-JAK inhibitor, 5-10 mg twice daily. This clone was observed a few times. As yet, its antigen is unknown. Once RNA had been extracted, it was reverse transcribed into cDNA to act as the sequencing template. The table came from immunoSEQ multiplex PCR; TCRdb's copy has only in-frame clones and leaves some out. The sample carries about 200,000 clones, roughly two fifths recorded once. The chain has TRBV7-9 and TRBJ2-3; unclear D gene. Sample: CD4+ T cells sorted from blood, taken at approximately week 30, from a patient treated with tofacitinib. The sequence was obtained from a human donor with alopecia areata. CDR3 sequence reads: CASSLIRDTQYF. CDR3 DNA: TGTGCCAGCAGCTTAATTCGGGATACGCAGTATTTT.